These 20 T cell receptor beta chains came from one sample sequenced in a study of T cell responses to AZD1222 COVID-19 vaccine. Sequenced by immunoSEQ multiplex PCR; TCRdb stores in-frame clones only, minus some. The sample contains 150,000 to 200,000 clones, about 90% of which appear only once. The sequencing used peripheral blood, collected 28 days after the second AZD1222 dose. All receptors derive from an adult who received the AZD1222 COVID-19 vaccine.

The chain links TRBV7-2 to TRBJ1-6; no clear D gene. Germline V gives CDR1 SGHTA, CDR2 FQGNSA. V was pared by 5 bases and J by 0 bases, with 14 bases between. The CDR3 runs to 17 residues. The CDR3 is CASSPRRTLSYNSPLHF. The DNA for the CDR3 is TGTGCCAGCAGCCCAAGGAGGACCCTCTCCTATAATTCACCCCTCCACTTT.

The chain combines TRBV27 with TRBJ1-1; 7 bases are shared with TRBD1. Germline trimming cut 5 bases from V and 4 bases from J; bases unmatched to any gene: 13. CDR1 MNHEY and CDR2 SMNVEV come from the germline V gene (reference sequence). This CDR3 has 16 amino acids. The CDR3 DNA is TGTGCCAGCAGTCCCGCGACAGGGAAAGGCGGCACTGAAGCTTTCTTT. Translation gives CASSPATGKGGTEAFF.

The chain combines TRBV6-2 or TRBV6-3 with TRBJ2-7; possible D gene TRBD1, 6 bases. The length of the CDR3 is 13 residues. From germline, CDR1 is MNHEY and CDR2 SVGEGT. Trimming stripped 4 bases from V and 2 bases from J, with 9 bases between. The CDR3 is CASSFGQTYEQYF. For the CDR3, the DNA is TGTGCCAGCAGTTTCGGACAGACCTACGAGCAGTACTTC.

The gene calls are TRBV5-4 and TRBJ1-6, with 8 bases aligning to TRBD1. V trimming: 2 bases; J trimming: 9 bases; junction bases outside the gene matches: 7. Germline CDR1 and CDR2: SGHNT and YYREEE (reference sequence). This CDR3 is built from 15 residues. CDR3 region: CASSFGQGVLSPLHF. The CDR3 DNA sequence: TGTGCCAGCAGCTTTGGACAGGGTGTTCTTTCACCCCTCCACTTT. Full variable domain (rest looked up from reference TRBV5-4 and TRBJ1-6): ETGVTQSPTHLIKTRGQQVTLRCSSQSGHNTVSWYQQALGQGPQFIFQYYREEENGRGNFPPRFSGLQFPNYSSELNVNALELDDSALYLCASSFGQGVLSPLHFGNGTRLTVT.

The chain recombines TRBV28 with TRBJ2-6; 7 nucleotides line up with TRBD1. This CDR3 is built from 18 residues. Germline values: CDR1 MDHEN, CDR2 SYDVKM. Trimming cost V 6 bases and J 1 base; bases outside gene matches: 12. The CDR3 DNA follows: TGTGCCAGCAGGATCGACAGGGTATCTCTTTCTGGGGCCAACGTCCTGACTTTC. This gives the protein CASRIDRVSLSGANVLTF.

The chain joins TRBV5-4 to TRBJ1-1; weak D call: TRBD1 (5 bases). Trimming took 4 bases from V and 5 from J, leaving 18 bases between them. The CDR3 totals 15 residues. Germline V gives CDR1 SGHNT, CDR2 YYREEE (reference sequence). The CDR3 loop is CASSRLPGRTTEAFF. Here the CDR3 DNA reads TGTGCCAGCAGCCGATTACCGGGACGAACAACTGAAGCTTTCTTT.

CDR3 sequence: CAIGTVYSNQPQHF. CDR3 DNA sequence: TGTGCCATCGGGACAGTCTATAGCAATCAGCCCCAGCATTTT. This rearrangement joins TRBV10-3 to TRBJ1-5; 7 bases map to TRBD1. The germline CDR1 and CDR2 sequences are ENHRY and SYGVKD. The CDR3 covers 14 residues. V was pared by 8 bases and J by 0 bases, with 4 bases of the junction left unmatched.

The rearrangement joins TRBV3-1 (or the pseudogene TRBV3-2) to TRBJ2-1, with D perhaps TRBD2 (7 bases). Germline values: CDR1 LGHDT, CDR2 YNNKEL (reference sequence). V shed 5 bases and J shed 5 bases, with 19 bases lying between them. The CDR3 spans 16 residues. The CDR3 nucleotides read TGTGCCAGCAGCAGAATGGCGGGGGCCGCGCACAATGAGCAGTTCTTC. Translating gives CASSRMAGAAHNEQFF.

The V gene is TRBV19, the J gene TRBJ1-1, with a tentative D call TRBD1 (5 bases). Per the germline V gene, CDR1 is LNHDA and CDR2 is SQIVND (reference sequence). The CDR3 covers 14 residues. The V end was cut by 4 bases, the J end by 1 base, with 10 bases between. In DNA form, the CDR3 reads TGTGCCAGTAGTAACGGACACTCGAACACTGAAGCTTTCTTT. It encodes CASSNGHSNTEAFF. The full variable domain, with the rest looked up from reference TRBV19 and TRBJ1-1, is DGGITQSPKYLFRKEGQNVTLSCEQNLNHDAMYWYRQDPGQGLRLIYYSQIVNDFQKGDIAEGYSVSREKKESFPLTVTSAQKNPTAFYLCASSNGHSNTEAFFGQGTRLTVV.

DNA for the CDR3: TGCGCCAGCAGCCAAGAACCGGGACAGGGGCCCGTCGGCAAAAACATTCAGTACTTC. Its protein is CASSQEPGQGPVGKNIQYF. The gene calls are TRBV4-3 and TRBJ2-4, with 10 bases identical to TRBD1. CDR3 length: 19 residues. Trimming took 0 bases from V and 3 from J; bases not matched to a gene: 11. CDR1 is LGHNA and CDR2 is YSLEER in the germline V gene.

CDR3 amino acids: CAWSFTGGEQYF. The CDR3 DNA sequence: TGTGCCTGGAGTTTCACAGGGGGCGAGCAGTACTTC. The rearrangement joins TRBV30 to TRBJ2-7; 8 nucleotides align to TRBD1. The CDR3 totals 12 residues. The germline V gene encodes CDR1 GTSNPN and CDR2 SVGIG (reference sequence). Losses at the gene ends were 2 bases for V and 6 bases for J; bases not matched to a gene: 3.

The rearrangement uses TRBV7-8 and TRBJ2-1; 7 bases agree with TRBD1. Germline V gene lookup returns CDR1 SGHVS and CDR2 FQNEAQ. The junction had 11 bases not matched to a gene; V was cut back by 5 bases and J by 4 bases. The CDR3 consists of 16 residues. The DNA for the CDR3 is TGTGCCAGCAGCGAAGCCTGGACAGGTGGGTACAATGAGCAGTTCTTC. As protein: CASSEAWTGGYNEQFF.

The chain uses TRBV30 and TRBJ2-2, with TRBD1 identical over 7 bases. Germline assignment: CDR1 GTSNPN and CDR2 SVGIG (reference sequence). The V and J ends lost 2 bases and 12 bases, in that order; junction bases with no gene match: 9. The CDR3 totals 13 residues. CDR3 region: CAWSSAGGSQLFF. CDR3 DNA: TGTGCCTGGAGTTCCGCAGGGGGTTCCCAGCTGTTTTTT.

In DNA, the CDR3 is TGTGCCAGCAGCTTAGGATCTAGCGGAATCTTCGCGGAGACCCAGTACTTC. Translating gives CASSLGSSGIFAETQYF. This sequence joins TRBV7-9 and TRBJ2-5; 7 bases agree with TRBD2. The germline CDR1 and CDR2 sequences are SEHNR and FQNEAQ (reference sequence). CDR3 size: 17 residues. V trimming: 1 base; J trimming: 5 bases; junction bases outside the gene matches: 13. Complete variable domain (other parts from reference TRBV7-9 and TRBJ2-5): DTGVSQNPRHKITKRGQNVTFRCDPISEHNRLYWYRQTLGQGPEFLTYFQNEAQLEKSRLLSDRFSAERPKGSFSTLEIQRTEQGDSAMYLCASSLGSSGIFAETQYFGPGTRLLVL.

This chain joins TRBV2 and TRBJ1-2, with D maybe TRBD1 (6 bases). Looked up from germline, CDR1 is SNHLY and CDR2 is FYNNEI. The V end lost 3 bases, the J end lost 8 bases, and 16 bases lay between the germline ends. The CDR3 is made up of 14 amino acids. The CDR3 sequence is CASSEVSGGHGYTF. CDR3 coding DNA: TGTGCCAGCAGTGAGGTGTCGGGGGGGCACGGCTACACCTTC.

This chain joins TRBV4-2 and TRBJ1-1; D perhaps matches TRBD1 (5 bases). CDR1 is LGHNA and CDR2 is YNFKEQ in the germline V gene. The CDR3 has 19 amino acids. Trimming shortened V by 0 bases and J by 5 bases, and 25 bases separated the two germline ends. Written as DNA, the CDR3 is TGTGCCAGCAGCCAAGAAGGGGCAGGGTTAAGGGCTCTGTCGACTGAAGCTTTCTTT. Amino acid sequence: CASSQEGAGLRALSTEAFF.

This chain joins TRBV5-1 and TRBJ2-7, with D possibly called TRBD1 or TRBD2 (6 bases each). V was trimmed by 1 base and J by 5 bases, leaving 16 bases between them. The V gene's germline CDR1 is SGHRS and CDR2 YFSETQ. The CDR3 loop spans 15 amino acids. CDR3 sequence: CASSLYGGSNNEQYF. CDR3 nucleotides: TGCGCCAGCAGCTTGTACGGGGGCAGTAACAACGAGCAGTACTTC.

This clone showed up just a few times. This chain joins TRBV9 and TRBJ2-2; the match to TRBD1 covers 10 bases. The CDR3 covers 20 residues. Germline V CDR1 and CDR2: SGDLS, YYNGEE. J was trimmed by 0 bases and V by 4 bases; bases with no gene match: 15. In nucleotides, the CDR3 is TGTGCCAGCAGCAAACGACCGGGACAGGGGTCGCTTGCGAACACCGGGGAGCTGTTTTTT. Residues: CASSKRPGQGSLANTGELFF.

The V and J genes are TRBV2 and TRBJ2-7; unclear D gene. The CDR3 has 11 residues. Trimming stripped 5 bases from V and 3 bases from J, with 5 bases between. CDR1 is SNHLY and CDR2 is FYNNEI in the germline V gene. The CDR3 reads CASSPYYEQYF. The DNA for the CDR3 is TGTGCCAGCAGTCCATACTACGAGCAGTACTTC.

V gene TRBV5-1 combines with J gene TRBJ1-5; perhaps TRBD1 as D (5 bases). CDR3 size: 14 residues. V was cut by 0 bases and J by 7 bases, with 11 bases left in between. CDR1 is SGHRS and CDR2 is YFSETQ in the germline V gene. The CDR3 coding sequence is TGCGCCAGCAGCTTGGGGCAGGGTCTACAGCCCCAGCATTTT. This codes for CASSLGQGLQPQHF.